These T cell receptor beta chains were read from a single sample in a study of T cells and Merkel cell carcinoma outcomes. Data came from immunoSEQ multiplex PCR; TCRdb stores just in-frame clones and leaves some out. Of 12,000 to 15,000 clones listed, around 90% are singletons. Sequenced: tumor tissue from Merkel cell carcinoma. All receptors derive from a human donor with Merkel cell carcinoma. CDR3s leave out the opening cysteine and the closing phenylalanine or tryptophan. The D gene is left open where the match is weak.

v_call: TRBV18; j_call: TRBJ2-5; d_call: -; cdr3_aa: ASSPLRGGLIETQY
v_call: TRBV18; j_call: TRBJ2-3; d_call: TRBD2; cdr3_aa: ASSPSLAGGTDTQY
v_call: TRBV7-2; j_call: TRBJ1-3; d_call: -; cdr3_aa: ASSSQTGVASRGNTIY
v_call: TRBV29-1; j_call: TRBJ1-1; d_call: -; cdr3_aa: SVAPVTWAF
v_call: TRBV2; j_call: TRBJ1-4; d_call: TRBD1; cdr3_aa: ASSEVGQANEKLF
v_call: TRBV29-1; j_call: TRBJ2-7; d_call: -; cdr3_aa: SVRTAGYEQY
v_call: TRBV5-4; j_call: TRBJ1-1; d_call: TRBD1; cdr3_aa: ASTGGVQGREAF
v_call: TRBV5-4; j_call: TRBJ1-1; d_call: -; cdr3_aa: ASSLTGKAEAF
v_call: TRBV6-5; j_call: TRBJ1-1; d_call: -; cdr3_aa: ASSYTALNTEAF
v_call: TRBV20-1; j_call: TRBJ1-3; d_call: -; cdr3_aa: SARIRNTIY
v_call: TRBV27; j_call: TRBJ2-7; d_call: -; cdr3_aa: ASSPPRGDYYEQY
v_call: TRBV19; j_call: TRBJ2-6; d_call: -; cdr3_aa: ASSADSGANVLT
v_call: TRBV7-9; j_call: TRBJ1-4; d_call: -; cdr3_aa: ASSSRDGSNEKLF
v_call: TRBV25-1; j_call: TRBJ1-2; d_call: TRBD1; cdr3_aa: ASSLRGQSYGYT
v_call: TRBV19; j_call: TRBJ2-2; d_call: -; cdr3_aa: ASSQLAGTGELF
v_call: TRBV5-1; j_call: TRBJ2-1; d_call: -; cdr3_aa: ASSLESRVNEQF
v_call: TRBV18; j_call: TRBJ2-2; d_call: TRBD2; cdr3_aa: ASSPRGGHGTGELF
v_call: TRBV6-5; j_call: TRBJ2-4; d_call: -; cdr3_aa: ASSYSFPSHIQY
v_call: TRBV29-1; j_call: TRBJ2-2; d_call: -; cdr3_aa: SVAGEDGELF
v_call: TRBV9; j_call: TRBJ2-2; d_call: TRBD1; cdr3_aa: ASSVGTGGTGELF
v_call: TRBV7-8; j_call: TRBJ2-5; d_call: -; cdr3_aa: ASSPLRLEETQY
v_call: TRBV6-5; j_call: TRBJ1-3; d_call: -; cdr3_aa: ASSKQRTGNTIY
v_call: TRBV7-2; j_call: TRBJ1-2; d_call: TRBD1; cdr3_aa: ASSFGGQGTTYGYT
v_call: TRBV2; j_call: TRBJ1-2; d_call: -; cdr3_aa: ASRGREGALYGYT
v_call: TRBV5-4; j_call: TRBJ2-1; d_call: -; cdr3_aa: ASSLDASSYNEQF
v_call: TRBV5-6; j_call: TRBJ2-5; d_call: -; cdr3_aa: ASSLVFLGVAGETQY
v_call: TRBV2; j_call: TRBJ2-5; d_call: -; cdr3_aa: ASSEGTSQGTQY
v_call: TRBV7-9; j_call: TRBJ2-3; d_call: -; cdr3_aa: ASSYKQKADTQY
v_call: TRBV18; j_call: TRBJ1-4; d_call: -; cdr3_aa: ASSPTDLGTNEKLF
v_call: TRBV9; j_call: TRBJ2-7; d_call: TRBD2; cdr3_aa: ASSAGLESYEQY
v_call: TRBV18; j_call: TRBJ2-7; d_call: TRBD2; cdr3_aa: ASSPPLAGGGEQY
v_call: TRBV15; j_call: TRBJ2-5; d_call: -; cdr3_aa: ATSRDQGSGTQY
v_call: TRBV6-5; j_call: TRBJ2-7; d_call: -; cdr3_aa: ASRVTRDGYEQY
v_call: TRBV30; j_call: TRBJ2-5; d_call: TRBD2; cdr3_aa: AWSVSGGETQY
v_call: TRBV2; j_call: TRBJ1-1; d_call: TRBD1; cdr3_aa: ASSYGQGNWKAF
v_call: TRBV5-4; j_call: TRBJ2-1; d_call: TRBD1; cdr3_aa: ASSVFAGQGSYGQF
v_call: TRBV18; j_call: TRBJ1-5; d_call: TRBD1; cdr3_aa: ASSSMTGYDQPQH
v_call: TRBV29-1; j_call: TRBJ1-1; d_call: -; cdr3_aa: SVEDSWHGGTEAF
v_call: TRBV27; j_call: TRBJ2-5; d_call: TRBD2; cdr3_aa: ASSLTSGETQY
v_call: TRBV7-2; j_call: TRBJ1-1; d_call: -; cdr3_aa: ASSRLLATEAF
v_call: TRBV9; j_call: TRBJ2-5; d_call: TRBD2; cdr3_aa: ASSVGPTSGQETQY
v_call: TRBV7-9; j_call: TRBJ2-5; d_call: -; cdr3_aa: ASSYLEATQY
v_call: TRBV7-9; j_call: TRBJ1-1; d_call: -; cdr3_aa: ASSSGRITEAF
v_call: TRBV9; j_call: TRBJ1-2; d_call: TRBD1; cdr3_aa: ASSGGTGTHYGYT
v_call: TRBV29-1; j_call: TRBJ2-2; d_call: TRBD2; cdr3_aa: SVPGASGSLGGELF
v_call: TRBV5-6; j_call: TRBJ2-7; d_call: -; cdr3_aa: ASSLRGISYEQY
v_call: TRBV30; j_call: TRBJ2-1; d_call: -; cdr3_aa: AWSFPSSYNEQF
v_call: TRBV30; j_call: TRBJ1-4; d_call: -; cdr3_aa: AWSVHLGEKLF
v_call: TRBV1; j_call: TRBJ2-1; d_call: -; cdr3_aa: TSSHRPVAVLSWLF
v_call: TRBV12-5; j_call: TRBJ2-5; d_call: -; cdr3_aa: ASGPRNPGETQY
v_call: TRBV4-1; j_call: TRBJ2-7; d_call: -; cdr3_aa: ASSQSLGTGLYEQY
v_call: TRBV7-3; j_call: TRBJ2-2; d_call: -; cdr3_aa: ASSFSNTGELF
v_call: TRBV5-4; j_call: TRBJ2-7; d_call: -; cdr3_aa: ASSLDNAAQY
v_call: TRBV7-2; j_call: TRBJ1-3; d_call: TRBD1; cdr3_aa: ASSSTGAGNTIY